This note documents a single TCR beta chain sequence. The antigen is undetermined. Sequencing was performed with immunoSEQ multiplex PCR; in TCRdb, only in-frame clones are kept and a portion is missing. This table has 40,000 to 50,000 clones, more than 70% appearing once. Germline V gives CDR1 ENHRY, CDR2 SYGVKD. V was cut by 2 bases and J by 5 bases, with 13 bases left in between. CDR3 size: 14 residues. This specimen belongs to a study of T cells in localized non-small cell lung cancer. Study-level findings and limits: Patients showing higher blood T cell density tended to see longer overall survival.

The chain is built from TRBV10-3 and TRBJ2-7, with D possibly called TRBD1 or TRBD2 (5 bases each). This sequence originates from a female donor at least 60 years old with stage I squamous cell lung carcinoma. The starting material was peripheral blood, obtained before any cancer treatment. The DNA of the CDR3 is TGTGCCATCAGTGAGAACGGGGCCGTGGACGAGCAGTACTTC. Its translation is CAISENGAVDEQYF.